Below, 10 T cell receptor beta chains from the same sample are listed, as sequenced in a study of blood T cell repertoires in COVID-19. Produced via immunoSEQ multiplex PCR; TCRdb's table is partial and in-frame only. Here the sample spans 53,000 or so clones, about 80% being singletons. The sequenced sample was peripheral blood. The receptors shown here come from a human donor in a cohort sampled during active COVID-19.

This clone has a single count. The V call is TRBV4-2, the J call TRBJ2-1; TRBD2 agrees at 7 bases. The CDR3 totals 17 residues. With 4 bases clipped from V and 5 bases from J, the junction kept 14 bases outside the gene matches. Germline V gene data show CDR1 as LGHNA and CDR2 as YNFKEQ. CDR3 sequence: CASSRNLERGLNNEQFF. CDR3 bases: TGTGCCAGCAGCCGCAATCTAGAGCGGGGCCTCAACAATGAGCAGTTCTTC.

The chain is built from TRBV4-1 and TRBJ2-4; a weak D match, TRBD1 (5 bases). This CDR3 has 16 residues. Germline loops: CDR1 MGHRA, CDR2 YSYEKL. The V end lost 0 bases, the J end lost 2 bases, and 11 bases lay between the germline ends. The CDR3 sequence is CASSQDDGASKNIQYF. The CDR3 DNA sequence: TGCGCCAGCAGCCAAGATGATGGGGCGTCCAAAAACATTCAGTACTTC.

This chain links TRBV9 with TRBJ2-2; 8 nucleotides align to TRBD1. This CDR3 has 15 residues. V was pared by 3 bases and J by 6 bases, with 7 bases of the junction left unmatched. From germline, CDR1 is SGDLS and CDR2 YYNGEE. The CDR3 sequence: CASSETGVGAGELFF. In DNA form, the CDR3 reads TGTGCCAGCAGCGAGACAGGGGTTGGGGCCGGGGAGCTGTTTTTT.

The CDR3 nucleotides are TGTGCCAGCAGGGAAAGACAGTTTACTGAAGCTTTCTTT. Protein sequence: CASRERQFTEAFF. The rearrangement joins TRBV2 to TRBJ1-1, with D perhaps TRBD1 (5 bases). V was cut by 6 bases and J by 5 bases, with 13 bases left in between. Germline CDR1 is SNHLY and CDR2 is FYNNEI. This CDR3 is built from 13 residues.

The chain has TRBV5-1 and TRBJ2-1; TRBD2 is a possible D gene (6 bases). Trimming cost V 7 bases and J 5 bases, with 16 bases left between them. Germline-derived CDR1 and CDR2 are SGHRS and YFSETQ. There are 14 residues in the CDR3. The CDR3 is CASDPSGLNNEQFF. Here the CDR3 DNA reads TGCGCCAGCGATCCCTCGGGACTGAACAATGAGCAGTTCTTC.

The gene calls are TRBV9 and TRBJ2-7, with 9 bases matching TRBD2. Trimming cost V 3 bases and J 0 bases; bases outside gene matches: 4. The CDR3 has 15 residues. The germline gives CDR1 SGDLS, CDR2 YYNGEE. As DNA, the CDR3 is TGTGCCAGCAGCGGAATAGCGGGGGACTCCTACGAGCAGTACTTC. Amino acids: CASSGIAGDSYEQYF. The entire variable domain, with the rest obtained from reference TRBV9 and TRBJ2-7, is as follows: DSGVTQTPKHLITATGQRVTLRCSPRSGDLSVYWYQQSLDQGLQFLIQYYNGEERAKGNILERFSAQQFPDLHSELNLSSLELGDSALYFCASSGIAGDSYEQYFGPGTRLTVT.

The chain links TRBV29-1 to TRBJ1-1, with a possible D match to TRBD1 (6 bases). This CDR3 contains 12 residues. V was shortened by 7 bases and J by 2 bases, with 11 bases between the two germline ends. Germline V gene lookup returns CDR1 SQVTM and CDR2 ANQGSEA. Written as DNA, the CDR3 is TGCAGCGGCGGGGGGGGCAACACTGAAGCTTTCTTT. It codes for CSGGGGNTEAFF.

The chain links TRBV2 to TRBJ2-7; 9 nucleotides align to TRBD2. From germline, CDR1 is SNHLY and CDR2 FYNNEI. The CDR3 consists of 14 residues. Trimming at V came to 6 bases and at J to 2 bases, leaving 5 bases not matched to a gene. CDR3 sequence (DNA): TGTGCCAGCAGATATAGCGGGAGTGCCTACGAGCAGTACTTC. Its translation is CASRYSGSAYEQYF.

V gene TRBV12-3 or TRBV12-4 combines with J gene TRBJ2-1; D unresolved. This CDR3 is built from 13 residues. V gave up 0 bases and J gave up 7 bases, with 7 bases separating them. CDR3 sequence reads: CASSLALSNEQFF. The CDR3 DNA sequence: TGTGCCAGCAGTTTAGCGCTTAGTAATGAGCAGTTCTTC.

The chain links TRBV24-1 to TRBJ2-1; 11 nucleotides line up with TRBD2. Germline CDR1 and CDR2: KGHDR and SFDVKD. CDR3 length: 16 amino acids. Unmatched junction bases numbered 8, after V lost 4 bases and J lost 7 bases. The CDR3 nucleotides read TGTGCCACCAGTGACCCCGGGACTAGCGGAAGAAATGAGCAGTTCTTC. As protein: CATSDPGTSGRNEQFF.